This TCR beta chain was obtained from a study of blood T cells in healthy people across ages. Russia was home to the donors, healthy Caucasian individuals aged roughly 6 to 100. The CDR3 totals 16 residues. Germline lookup yields CDR1 SGHDN and CDR2 FVKESK. With V trimmed by 3 bases and J by 2 bases, 6 bases remained unmatched. A second PCR, run for 7 to 11 cycles, used a sample-barcoded 5' primer plus a J-beta primer mix. Every sample produced at least 2.5 million CDR3-containing paired-end reads. Using its own MiXCR run on the 5' RACE reads, TCRdb lists one record per CDR3 protein. Here the sample spans some 1,500,000 distinct CDR3 sequences, roughly two fifths being singletons.

The sample taken for sequencing was blood. The chain is built from TRBV14 and TRBJ2-7; 11 nucleotides agree with TRBD1. This sequence originates from a woman aged 18-35 years in good health. In DNA form, the CDR3 reads TGTGCCAGCAGCCAGGCCCGGGACAGGGGGACCTACGAGCAGTACTTC. Translation gives CASSQARDRGTYEQYF.